Sequencing of this T cell receptor (beta chain) was carried out in a study of cytomegalovirus exposure and HLA in healthy donors. Study in general: Prior work identified 100 million to 130 million unique TCR beta sequences in some 180 million T cells. Within an early data release were tens of millions of unique TCRs drawn from HLA-typed donors.

Per germline, CDR1 KGHSH and CDR2 LQKENI. The length of the CDR3 is 15 residues. The V end was cut by 6 bases, the J end by 2 bases, with 14 bases between. The primer mix had 60 Vbeta and 13 Jbeta primers. This table comes from immunoSEQ multiplex PCR, and its TCRdb copy is limited to in-frame clones, with some not included. Of about 150,000 clones in the sample, approximately 78% were seen once. Sequencing input: PBMCs. This TCR derives from a woman aged 40 to 50 in good health and CMV-seropositive. The rearrangement links TRBV18 to TRBJ1-5, with D tentatively TRBD1 (5 bases). The CDR3 sequence: CASSPDSNRNQPQHF. The CDR3 DNA reads as TGTGCCAGCTCCCCCGACAGTAATCGCAATCAGCCCCAGCATTTT. Looking up the rest from reference TRBV18 and TRBJ1-5 gives the full variable domain: NAGVMQNPRHLVRRRGQEARLRCSPMKGHSHVYWYRQLPEEGLKFMVYLQKENIIDESGMPKERFSAEFPKEGPSILRIQQVVRGDSAAYFCASSPDSNRNQPQHFGDGTRLSIL.